This T cell receptor (beta chain) was documented in a study of blood T cell repertoires in COVID-19. Here immunoSEQ multiplex PCR was the method, and the copy in TCRdb shows in-frame clones only, minus some. The sample includes 300,000 to 450,000 clones, roughly nine tenths of them seen just once. Germline V gene data show CDR1 as SNHLY and CDR2 as FYNNEI. Unmatched junction bases numbered 6, after V lost 6 bases and J lost 6 bases. This CDR3 has 14 amino acids. This TCR was sampled from a woman aged 55 to 70 with COVID-19, enrolled during active disease. The sample consisted of peripheral blood. The chain has TRBV2 and TRBJ1-5; TRBD1 agrees at 9 bases. The chain's CDR3 is CASSLGQGGQPQHF. DNA of the CDR3: TGTGCCAGCAGCCTGGGACAGGGTGGTCAGCCCCAGCATTTT.